This T cell receptor beta chain was sequenced in a study of blood T cell repertoires in COVID-19. Study at large: Italy, Spain and the United States were the sources of the convalescent and acute COVID-19 samples. PBMCs, B-cell-depleted T cells, or T cells provided the cDNA or gDNA that made up the material.

Authors' processing steps: Using reference gene primer amplification, nucleated cell counts were estimated. The method was immunoSEQ multiplex PCR; TCRdb's version includes in-frame clones alone and lacks a portion of them. From that table come the V and J calls and clone size; the DNA was used to work out D and trimming. The sample records roughly 100,000 clones, 75% to 90% being singletons. V lost 7 bases and J lost 4, with 16 bases in between. The germline V gene encodes CDR1 MDHEN and CDR2 SYDVKM. The CDR3 length is 14 residues. Sequenced input: peripheral blood. The clonotype comes from a woman in her 70s with acute or convalescent COVID-19. V gene TRBV28 combines with J gene TRBJ1-1, with D possibly being TRBD1 (5 bases). The CDR3 loop is CASTRYLGGTEAFF. CDR3 nucleotide sequence: TGTGCCAGCACCCGTTATTTGGGGGGCACTGAAGCTTTCTTT. The whole variable domain, filled in from reference TRBV28 and TRBJ1-1, reads DVKVTQSSRYLVKRTGEKVFLECVQDMDHENMFWYRQDPGLGLRLIYFSYDVKMKEKGDIPEGYSVSREKKERFSLILESASTNQTSMYLCASTRYLGGTEAFFGQGTRLTVV.